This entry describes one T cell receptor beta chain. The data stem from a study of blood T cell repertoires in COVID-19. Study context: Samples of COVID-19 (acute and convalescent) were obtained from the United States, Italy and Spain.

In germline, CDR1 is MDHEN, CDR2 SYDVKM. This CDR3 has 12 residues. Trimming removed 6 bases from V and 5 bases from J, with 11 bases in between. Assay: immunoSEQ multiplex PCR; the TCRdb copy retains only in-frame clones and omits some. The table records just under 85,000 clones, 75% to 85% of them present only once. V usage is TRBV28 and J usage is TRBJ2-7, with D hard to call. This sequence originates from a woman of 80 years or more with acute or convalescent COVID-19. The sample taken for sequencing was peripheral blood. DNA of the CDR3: TGTGCCAGCAGGCTCAGGCCGGACGAGCAGTACTTC. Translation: CASRLRPDEQYF.